The T cell receptor beta chain under discussion was sequenced for a study of T cells in Graves' hyperthyroidism and ophthalmopathy. Trimming took 7 bases from V and 1 from J; bases not matched to a gene: 4. The CDR3 extends over 14 amino acids. Germline V gives CDR1 SNHLY, CDR2 FYNNEI. This clonotype turned up a few times. Its antigen remains unidentified. It was RNA transcripts that yielded the amplified TCR beta CDR3 regions. The primer set for the first-round RT-PCR of the TCR CDR3 was HTBI. TCRdb used MiXCR to reprocess the multiplex PCR reads, holding one entry per CDR3 protein. The sample has 550,000 to 700,000 distinct CDR3 sequences, roughly 46% seen once. Findings and caveats of the study: Ophthalmopathy was told apart from stable hyperthyroidism by a 13 V-J model.

The chain recombines TRBV2 with TRBJ1-5, with 7 nucleotides matching TRBD1. This receptor was obtained from an adult woman with Graves' disease, either hyperthyroidism or ophthalmopathy (not recorded which). Sample: peripheral blood or thyroid tissue (not recorded which). The CDR3 DNA is TGTGCCAGCATGGGCAGGGGGAGCAATCAGCCCCAGCATTTT. This encodes CASMGRGSNQPQHF. Filled out from reference TRBV2 and TRBJ1-5, the complete variable domain reads EPEVTQTPSHQVTQMGQEVILRCVPISNHLYFYWYRQILGQKVEFLVSFYNNEISEKSEIFDDQFSVERPDGSNFTLKIRSTKLEDSAMYFCASMGRGSNQPQHFGDGTRLSIL.